This T cell receptor (beta chain) originates from a study of shared clonotypes between healthy human individuals. Study-level points and caveats: Sequencing depth was expected to influence donor clonotype sharing.

This clone came up once. Its antigen is unidentified. PBMC DNA, left unsorted, was sequenced on ten immunoSEQ deep assay plates. Authors' methods: Filtering was not the same, since immunoSEQ gave junction-only sequences without quality scores. Sequencing used immunoSEQ multiplex PCR; TCRdb keeps in-frame clones, though not all of them. The V and J calls and clone size are taken from that table; D and trimming were inferred from the DNA. This table has under 600,000 clones, nearly 80% appearing once. Donors comprised healthy HIV-negative adults lacking recent acute infections or vaccinations. Trimming left V 7 bases short and J 7 bases short, with 14 bases between. CDR3 size: 13 residues. In germline, CDR1 is LNHDA, CDR2 SQIVND (reference sequence).

The V and J genes are TRBV19 and TRBJ1-5; D is undetermined. The sequenced sample was PBMCs. The receptor's source is a woman aged 40 to 50 in good health. Some clones in this sample may be carry-over from other donors' samples. CDR3: CASNLGAEQPQHF. The CDR3 DNA reads as TGTGCCAGTAACCTGGGCGCGGAACAGCCCCAGCATTTT.